The 26 T cell receptor beta chains below all came from one sample that was sequenced in a study of blood T cell repertoires in COVID-19. Profiled with immunoSEQ multiplex PCR; TCRdb holds only in-frame clones, not every one. Here the sample spans more than 300,000 clones, around 87% being singletons. The material sequenced was PBMCs or T cells enriched from blood (not recorded which). These receptors all stem from a middle-aged man in a cohort exposed to, infected with or recovered from COVID-19 (not recorded which).

This sequence joins TRBV27 and TRBJ2-7; 12 nucleotides match TRBD1. The germline CDR1 and CDR2 sequences are MNHEY and SMNVEV (reference sequence). After removal of 10 bases from V and 3 bases from J, the junction contained 4 bases not matched to a gene. The CDR3 is made up of 13 amino acids. The chain's CDR3 is CATGTGGIYEQYF. CDR3 nucleotides: TGTGCCACCGGGACAGGGGGCATCTACGAGCAGTACTTC.

V usage is TRBV7-9 and J usage is TRBJ2-1; 13 positions match TRBD2. V shed 8 bases and J 2 bases; nucleotides not matched to a gene: 12. Germline V gives CDR1 SEHNR, CDR2 FQNEAQ (reference sequence). This CDR3 contains 18 residues. The CDR3 bases are TGTGCCAGCTACGGGGGACTAGCGGGACTACTCCCCTACAATGAGCAGTTCTTC. Translated: CASYGGLAGLLPYNEQFF.

This chain links TRBV7-2 with TRBJ2-7; D not resolved. The CDR3 is made up of 12 amino acids. Trimming shortened V by 2 bases and J by 4 bases, and 6 bases separated the two germline ends. Looked up from germline, CDR1 is SGHTA and CDR2 is FQGNSA. The DNA of the CDR3 is TGTGCCAGCAGCTTATCCGAGTACGAGCAGTACTTC. Translating it yields CASSLSEYEQYF.

The V call is TRBV5-1, the J call TRBJ1-1, with D possibly being TRBD1 (5 bases). CDR1 is SGHRS, CDR2 YFSETQ, per germline. V lost 0 bases to trimming and J lost 4 bases, with 13 bases between them. CDR3 size: 15 residues. CDR3 loop: CASSLGTGQGTEAFF. In nucleotides, the CDR3 is TGCGCCAGCAGCTTGGGAACAGGCCAAGGCACTGAAGCTTTCTTT.

The rearrangement joins TRBV28 to TRBJ2-7; a weak D match, TRBD2 (6 bases). V lost 7 bases and J lost 2, with 15 bases in between. CDR3 size: 14 residues. Germline lookup yields CDR1 MDHEN and CDR2 SYDVKM. For the CDR3, the DNA is TGTGCCAGCACCTATAGCGGCTTAGCCTACGAGCAGTACTTC. Protein: CASTYSGLAYEQYF.

The V and J genes are TRBV7-2 and TRBJ2-1; 10 nucleotides align to TRBD1. The CDR3 has 15 residues. Germline CDR1 SGHTA, CDR2 FQGNSA. After removal of 6 bases from V and 5 bases from J, the junction contained 7 bases not matched to a gene. The CDR3 protein is CASRRSGTGDNEQFF. DNA of the CDR3: TGTGCCAGCAGACGCTCCGGGACAGGGGACAATGAGCAGTTCTTC. Filled out from reference TRBV7-2 and TRBJ2-1, the complete variable domain reads GAGVSQSPSNKVTEKGKDVELRCDPISGHTALYWYRQSLGQGLEFLIYFQGNSAPDKSGLPSDRFSAERTGGSVSTLTIQRTQQEDSAVYLCASRRSGTGDNEQFFGPGTRLTVL.

Details on this clone: The same CDR3 also results from other DNA sequences found in this sample. The J gene is TRBJ2-5, the V gene TRBV3-1 (or the pseudogene TRBV3-2); D is possibly TRBD2 (5 bases). The V gene lost 1 base and the J gene lost 5 bases, with 8 bases spanning the gap. The CDR3 runs 13 residues. CDR1 is LGHDT and CDR2 is YNNKEL in the germline V gene (reference sequence). The CDR3 DNA reads as TGTGCCAGCAGCCAAGCGAGGGCGGAGACCCAGTACTTC. This sequence encodes CASSQARAETQYF.

The chain carries TRBV19 and TRBJ1-5; TRBD1 matches at 7 bases. The junction had 17 bases not matched to a gene; V was cut back by 3 bases and J by 3 bases. The germline CDR1 and CDR2 sequences are LNHDA and SQIVND (reference sequence). The CDR3 is 19 residues long. The CDR3 here is CASSISLHGDRALNQPQHF. CDR3 sequence (DNA): TGTGCCAGTAGTATTTCCCTGCACGGTGACAGGGCCCTCAATCAGCCCCAGCATTTT. Variable domain in full (rest from reference TRBV19 and TRBJ1-5): DGGITQSPKYLFRKEGQNVTLSCEQNLNHDAMYWYRQDPGQGLRLIYYSQIVNDFQKGDIAEGYSVSREKKESFPLTVTSAQKNPTAFYLCASSISLHGDRALNQPQHFGDGTRLSIL.

The CDR3 nucleotides read TGCGCCAGCAAACCGGGATTTACTAGCGGGAGCTACGAGCAGTACTTC. This sequence encodes CASKPGFTSGSYEQYF. The chain carries TRBV4-1 and TRBJ2-7, with TRBD2 matching over 11 bases. Germline values: CDR1 MGHRA, CDR2 YSYEKL. V was pared by 7 bases and J by 3 bases, with 11 bases of the junction left unmatched. This CDR3 has 16 residues.

In its sample, this clone was seen once. This chain uses TRBV9 with TRBJ1-1, with 12 bases aligning to TRBD1. CDR3 length: 16 amino acids. The germline V gene encodes CDR1 SGDLS and CDR2 YYNGEE. The V segment lost 0 bases and the J segment 7 bases; nucleotides outside the gene matches: 7. The CDR3 here is CASSVGSGQGASEAFF. The CDR3 bases are TGTGCCAGCAGCGTAGGATCGGGACAGGGGGCCAGTGAAGCTTTCTTT.

Only a few counts were recorded for this clone. The gene calls are TRBV24-1 and TRBJ1-5; D unresolved. This CDR3 has 14 residues. CDR1 KGHDR and CDR2 SFDVKD come from the germline V gene. V gave up 3 bases and J gave up 0 bases, with 5 bases separating them. CDR3 amino acids: CATSDGDSNQPQHF. CDR3 bases: TGTGCCACCAGTGATGGAGATAGCAATCAGCCCCAGCATTTT.

The chain recombines TRBV7-2 with TRBJ1-5; the D is unclear. The V and J ends lost 5 bases and 6 bases respectively, with 11 bases between them. The CDR3 length is 13 residues. Germline V gene sequence: CDR1 SGHTA, CDR2 FQGNSA. CDR3 nucleotides: TGTGCCAGCAGCCGCGAGCACGGTCAGCCCCAGCATTTT. Its translation is CASSREHGQPQHF.

In the case of this clone: This CDR3 is also generated by other DNA sequences in the sample. V usage is TRBV7-2 and J usage is TRBJ1-1; 7 bases agree with TRBD1. J was trimmed by 5 bases and V by 6 bases; bases with no gene match: 6. The germline V gene encodes CDR1 SGHTA and CDR2 FQGNSA. The CDR3 runs 13 residues. CDR3 in DNA: TGTGCCAGCAGTCGGACAGGAGGAACTGAAGCTTTCTTT. Translated: CASSRTGGTEAFF.

The gene calls are TRBV7-2 and TRBJ1-4, with 9 positions matching TRBD1. Germline V gene lookup returns CDR1 SGHTA and CDR2 FQGNSA. Losses at the gene ends were 3 bases for V and 2 bases for J; bases not matched to a gene: 1. This CDR3 region has 15 residues. The CDR3 DNA reads TGTGCCAGCAGCTTGGGACAGGGCACTAATGAAAAACTGTTTTTT. It codes for CASSLGQGTNEKLFF.

The chain combines TRBV27 with TRBJ2-3, with 14 bases identical to TRBD2. V shed 1 base, J shed 1 base, and the junction held 7 bases outside the gene matches. The CDR3 consists of 19 residues. CDR1 is MNHEY, CDR2 SMNVEV, per germline (reference sequence). The CDR3 DNA reads TGTGCCAGCAGTTTATTCGGGACTAGCGGGAGAAGGGGCACAGATACGCAGTATTTT. It codes for CASSLFGTSGRRGTDTQYF.

This sequence joins TRBV4-1 and TRBJ1-1; D might be TRBD1 (6 bases). Trimming took 5 bases from V and 6 from J, leaving 19 bases between them. The CDR3 spans 15 residues. Germline-derived CDR1 and CDR2 are MGHRA and YSYEKL. CDR3: CASSALVQGRSEAFF. The CDR3 nucleotides are TGCGCCAGCAGCGCTCTTGTACAGGGAAGATCTGAAGCTTTCTTT.

This chain joins TRBV5-5 and TRBJ2-5; 7 positions match TRBD1. V lost 2 bases and J lost 5; bases outside the gene matches: 3. The length of the CDR3 is 13 residues. Germline V gene lookup returns CDR1 SGHKS and CDR2 YYEKEE (reference sequence). In DNA form, the CDR3 reads TGTGCCAGCAGCTTAGACAGGGCGGAGACCCAGTACTTC. Encoded protein: CASSLDRAETQYF.

The V gene is TRBV7-8, the J gene TRBJ1-5, with no clear D. This CDR3 region has 16 residues. The germline CDR1 and CDR2 sequences are SGHVS and FQNEAQ. The V end lost 1 base, the J end lost 3 bases, and 13 bases lay between the germline ends. CDR3 protein: CASSLVAWLANQPQHF. Written as DNA, the CDR3 is TGTGCCAGCAGCTTAGTGGCATGGTTGGCCAATCAGCCCCAGCATTTT.

This clone was seen a single time. The chain couples TRBV11-3 to TRBJ2-1, with 8 bases that match TRBD1. This CDR3 is 15 amino acids long. Trimming cost V 3 bases and J 2 bases; bases outside gene matches: 3. Germline V lookup: CDR1 SGHNT, CDR2 YENEEA. CDR3 protein: CASSFGQGTYNEQFF. The CDR3 DNA sequence: TGTGCCAGCAGCTTCGGACAGGGCACCTACAATGAGCAGTTCTTC.

The J gene is TRBJ1-1, the V gene TRBV7-8; D call uncertain. V was trimmed by 8 bases and J by 4 bases, leaving 14 bases between them. This CDR3 is 13 amino acids long. CDR1 and CDR2 (germline): SGHVS, FQNEAQ. CDR3 sequence (DNA): TGTGCCAGCCGAACATTGGGCTTCACTGAAGCTTTCTTT. Translating gives CASRTLGFTEAFF.

The V call is TRBV5-1, the J call TRBJ2-1; TRBD1 aligns across 7 bases. CDR3 length: 13 amino acids. Germline trimming cut 4 bases from V and 5 bases from J; bases unmatched to any gene: 3. CDR1 and CDR2 (germline): SGHRS, YFSETQ. CDR3 protein: CASSQQGNNEQFF. As DNA, the CDR3 is TGCGCCAGCAGCCAACAGGGGAACAATGAGCAGTTCTTC.

V is TRBV5-1 and J is TRBJ2-7, with a weak D call TRBD2 (6 bases). The germline V and J ends were trimmed by 1 base and 0 bases, with 14 bases remaining between them. Germline CDR1 reads SGHRS; CDR2 reads YFSETQ. The CDR3 totals 16 residues. DNA for the CDR3: TGCGCCAGCAGCTTGTTGGGACTGAGGAGCTCCTACGAGCAGTACTTC. This gives the protein CASSLLGLRSSYEQYF.

This clone was observed a single time. The chain combines TRBV19 with TRBJ1-1, with 7 bases that match TRBD1. The CDR3 is 13 residues long. Losses at the gene ends were 7 bases for V and 5 bases for J; bases not matched to a gene: 7. Germline CDR1 reads LNHDA; CDR2 reads SQIVND (reference sequence). The CDR3 coding sequence is TGTGCCAGTACTGTGAGGGGGCGGACTGAAGCTTTCTTT. Its translation is CASTVRGRTEAFF.

In this sample, this clone turned up once. The V gene is TRBV5-4, the J gene TRBJ1-4, with a tentative D call TRBD1 (5 bases). CDR1 SGHNT and CDR2 YYREEE come from the germline V gene (reference sequence). This CDR3 has 13 amino acids. The V end lost 2 bases, the J end lost 8 bases, and 10 bases lay between the germline ends. The CDR3 sequence: CASSFQQGEKLFF. In nucleotides, the CDR3 is TGTGCCAGCAGCTTCCAGCAGGGCGAAAAACTGTTTTTT.

The rearrangement uses TRBV6-1 and TRBJ1-1; no definite D call. Trimming took 2 bases from V and 1 from J, leaving 8 bases between them. This CDR3 spans 14 amino acids. The germline V gene encodes CDR1 MNHNS and CDR2 SASEGT. The CDR3 sequence: CASSEQDWNTEAFF. Written as DNA, the CDR3 is TGTGCCAGCAGTGAACAGGACTGGAACACTGAAGCTTTCTTT.

The rearrangement links TRBV27 to TRBJ2-2; 8 bases are a match to TRBD1. V shed 5 bases and J 6 bases; nucleotides not matched to a gene: 8. Germline assignment: CDR1 MNHEY and CDR2 SMNVEV (reference sequence). The CDR3 contains 15 residues. The CDR3 region is CASSTYPDRAGELFF. The CDR3 region has the DNA TGTGCCAGCAGTACCTACCCGGACAGGGCCGGGGAGCTGTTTTTT.